This T cell receptor (beta chain) stems from a study of cytomegalovirus exposure and HLA in healthy donors listed by TCRdb under 2017. Describing the broader study: According to an earlier analysis of 587 of the donors, 150 million to 200 million T cells yielded 117 million unique TCR beta sequences and about 300 Gb of sequence data. A later analysis re-analyzed previously published TCR beta repertoires from 660 or so donors and added high-resolution HLA genotyping to study TCR occurrence patterns. Among 350 to 400 genotyped donors of the cohort, an average of around 240,000 unique TCR beta nucleotide sequences were sequenced per donor, roughly a sixth of them non-productive. Every repertoire in the discovery cohort had been generated on one and the same sequencing platform. Because of strong linkage in the cohort, a handful of DR-DQ haplotypes were treated as single units for association and clustering. Typing coverage differed by locus: A, B, C, DRB1 and DQB1 were typed in roughly 629-630 donors, DQA1 in 500 to 550, DPA1 in around 600, and DPB1 in around 490. HLA typing included class I and class II loci at four-digit resolution. An early release covering some 640 HLA-typed donors comprised about 290 gigabases of sequencing data and some 79 million unique TCR sequences. A separate validation cohort of some 130 different subjects was used in addition to the roughly 720-subject first cohort. To predict cytomegalovirus infection status, the study brought together high-throughput TCR immunosequencing, statistical association of individual TCRs with disease status, and machine learning. Of the roughly 400 genotyped donors, 81% were placed in the genetic ancestry cluster associated with self-reported Caucasian donors. The study aimed to test whether cataloging public T cell receptors could reveal signatures of past pathogen exposure. In the later analysis, no new phenotypic data were used to find candidate immune exposures; instead, reliance was placed on TCR beta sequences and their occurrence across donors. The study used immunosequencing to profile the T cell repertoires of 670 or so subjects and linked those repertoires to cytomegalovirus serostatus. A later genetic analysis took genome-wide SNP genotypes for about 65% of the roughly 670 donors and used that subset as a discovery cohort. To decide whether each TCR beta V gene segment behaved as functional or pseudogenic, an earlier analysis of some 600 of the donors relied on high-throughput TCR beta sequencing. Donor age, sex, ethnicity and CMV serostatus were collected together with the repertoire data. Points the paper makes about the study in general: The presence/absence analyses assumed that sequencing depth was roughly uniform across donors, and that assumption may not be true. A later analysis associated 15,000 to 20,000 TCR beta sequences with specific HLA alleles at a false discovery rate of 0.05. This cohort had only TCR beta chains sequenced, and the lack of alpha or paired-chain data limited which features could be detected. Several of the top co-occurrence clusters appeared to be linked to parvovirus B19, influenza, CMV and Epstein-Barr virus, according to a later analysis. It was suggested by the authors that the approach could potentially be generalized to other disease states and immunological phenotypes. According to a later analysis, TCR association rates differed among HLA loci, with DRB1 alleles showing the most associated TCRs and HLA-C alleles showing the fewest. A total of 150 to 200 TCR beta chains were listed by the study as associated with cytomegalovirus. Compared with equally common non-associated chains, HLA-associated TCR beta chains in a later analysis were more clonally expanded and had lower generation probabilities. Because counts were too low, seventeen rarely observed V segments, including chromosome 9 orphons, were excluded from the earlier analysis of around 640 of the donors. In a later genetic analysis, a missense DCLRE1C variant was associated with V-gene and J-gene trimming of TCR beta chains, and the association was replicated in an independent cohort. Across donors, most TCR sequences were observed very rarely, whereas some public TCRs were present in many individuals. Linkage disequilibrium might explain the correlated functional status among segregating V segments, but an unknown experimental factor could not be ruled out. Because HLA typing was missing for some donors at each locus, association tests included only the typed subset. The sequencing pipeline was judged likely to have produced a cluster of highly shared sequence variants as a technical artifact. Because the 87-base-pair reads could not distinguish some IMGT-functional V segments, including TRBV6-2 and TRBV6-3, those segments were excluded. A few of the identified cytomegalovirus-associated TCR beta chains were confirmed in vitro to be specific for cytomegalovirus antigens. Compared with the approximately 600-donor mean, donors in an Asian-associated ancestry cluster had fewer N-insertions in productive TCRs, according to a later genetic analysis. In a later analysis, most CMV-associated TCR beta chains were found to appear HLA-restricted, with HLA associations seemingly driven largely by CMV exposure. In an earlier analysis of 500 to 650 of the donors, most TCR beta V segments appeared in productive rearrangements about 87% or about 30% of the time, broadly matching IMGT annotations. A further reported finding was that TCR beta sequences accurately predicted the HLA-A and HLA-B alleles for most subjects in the first cohort. Cytomegalovirus status was reported to be diagnosed by the classifier with high specificity and sensitivity in both the original and validation cohorts. When HLA alleles, especially DR and DQ, strongly co-occurred, attributing TCR associations to individual alleles was difficult. Immune exposure information for the cohort was limited to CMV serostatus.

The method behind the library was the immunoSEQ multiplex PCR assay. For the multiplex PCR, a mixture combining 60 forward primers for TCR Vbeta segments and 13 reverse primers for TCR Jbeta segments was used. The CDR3 region of rearranged TCR beta genes was amplified from genomic DNA with a multiplex PCR assay. The Illumina HiSeq System was used to sequence the amplified TCR beta libraries as 87-base-pair reads. Per the authors' processing: A later analysis counted 65 million to 90 million unique TCR beta chains across the 650 to 700 repertoires, and 10 million to 12 million of these chains were shared by at least two donors. Raw reads were error-corrected and collapsed into unique sequences by a nearest-neighbor algorithm in which closely related sequences were merged to remove PCR and sequencing errors. CDR3 sequences were aligned to IMGT reference sequences to assign V, D and J gene segments. For a sequence to be retained, at least a six-nucleotide match to both a V gene segment and a J gene segment was required. Rearrangements were called productive when the CDR3 lacked stop codons and stayed in frame with V and J; all others were non-productive. CDR3 was defined according to IMGT convention as the region running from the second conserved V-encoded cysteine to the conserved J-encoded phenylalanine. Sequences without an unambiguous match to a single V gene segment were excluded from the earlier analysis of almost 600 of the donors. An earlier analysis of 587 of the donors classified V segments as functional when productive rearrangements were above 56.7% and as segregating when the standard deviation between donors was above 5%. A statistical classification framework was built to diagnose cytomegalovirus status from the catalog of TCR beta chain sequences. In a later analysis, TCR nucleotide sequences were compared against IMGT/GENE-DB human TR gene sequences so that V and J genes could be assigned. In a later analysis, CDR3 sequences and most-parsimonious VDJ recombination scenarios were assigned using the TCRdist pipeline. In a later analysis, each TCR beta chain was defined by its CDR3 amino acid sequence together with its V-gene family, and reads lacking a unique V-gene family were excluded. To address suspected cross-contamination and a sequencing artifact, a later analysis removed some 620 highly shared, low-generation-probability nucleotide sequences. In a later analysis, a clonal expansion index was calculated for each public chain from normalized within-repertoire ranks of inferred template counts. In a later analysis, generation probabilities were computed with a VDJ recombination model fitted to out-of-frame rearrangements, and the resulting probabilities were checked against IGoR. Hypergeometric tests were used in a later analysis to score TCR-TCR, TCR-HLA and TCR-CMV co-occurrence, with a repertoire-size bias correction applied to the TCR pairs. To estimate false discovery rates, a later analysis permuted the HLA or CMV assignments 20 times. In a later analysis, co-occurring TCRs were grouped using DBSCAN, with TCRdist sequence similarity added in when clustering inside HLA-allele-positive subsets. For co-occurrence clustering, repertoires with fewer than 30,000 or more than 120,000 public chains were excluded, along with roughly 5 repertoires with anomalous nucleotide sharing. What TCRdb holds here is the immuneACCESS table cut down to in-frame rearrangements. Part of the clones is not present; checked against another copy, under half of the missing clones reflect an unresolved V gene, and the others are unexplained. V and J calls and clone size are those listed in that table; D and trimming were worked out from the DNA. This sample gives over 95,000 clones in total; more than 75% of them show up just once. Roughly 12% of the sample is taken by the ten largest.

Worth noting for this clone: Its recognized antigen is unknown. Qualities for individual bases were not recorded, and no much larger clone is one base off.

V gives up 6 bases and J gives up 6 bases, and the segment between their germline ends measures 17 bases. In the germline V gene, CDR1 corresponds to SGDLS and CDR2 to YYNGEE. The CDR3 starts with the cysteine, ends with the phenylalanine, and has 14 residues. Only CDR3 DNA is held: 42 bases, read in frame from base 1. The cohort was made up of around 720 healthy bone marrow donors. At the time of sampling, all cohort members were nominally healthy, though unrecorded immune exposures were likely present. The donor tested CMV seropositive and was one of the 289 seropositive cohort members. Each donor provided a peripheral blood sample, and peripheral blood mononuclear cells were used for TCR beta sequencing. Genomic DNA extraction from the blood cell samples was performed with the Qiagen DNeasy Blood Extraction Kit.

The source of this sequence is a woman between 35 and 50 years old in good health and CMV-seropositive. The chain is encoded by TRBV9 joined to TRBJ2-3; a tentative D call is TRBD2 (7 bases match). The sequenced material came from PBMCs. In nucleotide form, the sequence is TGTGCCAGCACCAAAGGGAGGGGGGGGGATACGCAGTATTTT. Translated, it gives CASTKGRGGDTQYF.